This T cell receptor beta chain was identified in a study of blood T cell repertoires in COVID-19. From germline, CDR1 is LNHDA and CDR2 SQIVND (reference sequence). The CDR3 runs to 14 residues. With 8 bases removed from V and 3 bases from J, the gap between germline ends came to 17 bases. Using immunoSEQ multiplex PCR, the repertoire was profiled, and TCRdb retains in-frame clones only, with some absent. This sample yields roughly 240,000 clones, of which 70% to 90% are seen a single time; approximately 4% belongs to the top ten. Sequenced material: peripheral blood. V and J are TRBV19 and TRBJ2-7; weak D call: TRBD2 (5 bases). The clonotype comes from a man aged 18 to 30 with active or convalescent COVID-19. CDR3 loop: CASSYGVDNYEQYF. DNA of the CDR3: TGTGCCAGTTCCTACGGGGTCGATAACTACGAGCAGTACTTC.